The 21 T cell receptor beta chains below come from one sample, sequenced in a study of T cell repertoires in cytomegalovirus infection. TCRdb reprocessed the reads with MiXCR, giving one entry per CDR3 protein. The table shows a few hundred thousand distinct CDR3 sequences, with about a sixth occurring only once. Sequencing was carried out using CD8+ T cells from PBMCs. Every receptor here comes from a human donor in good health (CMV status not recorded). Some clones in this sample may be carry-over from other donors' samples.

This clonotype was seen ten or more times. V usage is TRBV7-2 and J usage is TRBJ1-1, with unresolved D. Trimming removed 5 bases at V and 0 bases at J, with 16 bases between. CDR1 is SGHTA and CDR2 is FQGNSA in the germline V gene. The CDR3 is 16 residues long. The CDR3 is CASSLRDPRMNTEAFF. The CDR3 DNA follows: TGTGCCAGCAGCCTGAGGGATCCTCGAATGAACACTGAAGCTTTCTTT.

This clonotype has ten or more counts. The chain links TRBV7-9 to TRBJ1-2; TRBD1 is a possible D gene (5 bases). Germline V gene sequence: CDR1 SEHNR, CDR2 FQNEAQ (reference sequence). Trimming pared 8 bases from V and 6 bases from J, leaving 13 bases between. The CDR3 has 12 amino acids. The CDR3 DNA follows: TGTGCCAGCTATCAGGCGGGGCATGGCTACACCTTC. Translation: CASYQAGHGYTF.

The sample holds a few counts of this clonotype. This chain connects TRBV2 to TRBJ2-4; TRBD1 might be the D (6 bases). The V and J ends lost 3 bases and 9 bases respectively, with 12 bases between them. There are 13 residues in the CDR3. CDR1 is SNHLY and CDR2 is FYNNEI in the germline V gene. The CDR3 DNA reads as TGTGCCAGCAGTGACAGGGGATTAGGCATTCAGTACTTC. Translated, it gives CASSDRGLGIQYF.

The genes are TRBV5-4 and TRBJ2-1, with 10 bases fitting TRBD1. CDR1 SGHNT and CDR2 YYREEE come from the germline V gene (reference sequence). V dropped 1 base and J dropped 7; count of bases not matched to a gene: 5. The CDR3 is 15 residues long. CDR3 sequence (DNA): TGTGCCAGCAGCTTGCGTAGGACAGGGGGAAATGAGCAGTTCTTC. Translating gives CASSLRRTGGNEQFF. Full variable domain (remainder filled in from reference TRBV5-4 and TRBJ2-1): ETGVTQSPTHLIKTRGQQVTLRCSSQSGHNTVSWYQQALGQGPQFIFQYYREEENGRGNFPPRFSGLQFPNYSSELNVNALELDDSALYLCASSLRRTGGNEQFFGPGTRLTVL.

V gene TRBV27 combines with J gene TRBJ2-3, with D unclear. The CDR3 contains 13 residues. V lost 7 bases, J lost 4 bases, and 12 bases lay in between. Per germline, CDR1 MNHEY and CDR2 SMNVEV (reference sequence). The CDR3 DNA sequence: TGTGCCAGCACTTCAATTGGCGCAGATACGCAGTATTTT. Its translation: CASTSIGADTQYF.

This clonotype was observed many times. The V and J genes are TRBV7-9 and TRBJ2-1; possibly TRBD2 for D (7 bases). The V end was cut by 6 bases, the J end by 8 bases, with 20 bases between. Germline loops: CDR1 SEHNR, CDR2 FQNEAQ (reference sequence). This CDR3 contains 15 residues. The CDR3 region has the DNA TGTGCCAGCAGTTTCCGCGGGGGCCGGGGCTATGAGCAGTTCTTC. Residues: CASSFRGGRGYEQFF.

This clonotype was counted ten times or more. The chain has TRBV10-3 and TRBJ1-1, with D unclear. Trimming cost V 4 bases and J 0 bases, with 12 bases left between them. Germline lookup yields CDR1 ENHRY and CDR2 SYGVKD. CDR3 size: 15 residues. This chain's CDR3 is CAISAFEGLNTEAFF. CDR3 bases: TGTGCCATCAGTGCTTTTGAAGGACTGAACACTGAAGCTTTCTTT.

The chain is built from TRBV7-9 and TRBJ2-7; D remains unclear. This CDR3 spans 12 amino acids. V lost 3 bases, J lost 4 bases, and 7 bases lay in between. Germline CDR1 SEHNR, CDR2 FQNEAQ (reference sequence). The CDR3 sequence is CASSFKSYEQYF. CDR3 coding DNA: TGTGCCAGCAGCTTTAAGAGTTACGAGCAGTACTTC.

This clonotype was seen many times. The rearrangement joins TRBV5-4 to TRBJ1-2; D possibly corresponds to TRBD1 (6 bases). Germline V gene data show CDR1 as SGHNT and CDR2 as YYREEE (reference sequence). This CDR3 is built from 15 residues. Trimming shortened V by 0 bases and J by 2 bases, and 11 bases separated the two germline ends. CDR3 in DNA: TGTGCCAGCAGCTTGGGCGGACAGCTCAACTATGGCTACACCTTC. Protein: CASSLGGQLNYGYTF.

In the case of this clonotype: Possible read error: a much larger clone is one base away. In this CDR3 the conserved last residue, phenylalanine or tryptophan, is missing, so a read error is likely. V gene TRBV7-6 combines with J gene TRBJ2-1, with 9 bases aligning to TRBD2. The junction had 4 bases not matched to a gene; V was cut back by 2 bases and J by 5 bases. The CDR3 contains 15 residues. The germline CDR1 and CDR2 sequences are SGHVS and FNYEAQ. The CDR3 DNA sequence: TGTGCCAGCAGCTTAAGCGGGGGGTCCAACAATGAGCAGTTCTTA. Its protein is CASSLSGGSNNEQFL.

In its sample, this clonotype was seen many times. This chain links TRBV6-1 with TRBJ1-5, with 9 bases fitting TRBD1. The CDR3 length is 16 residues. Germline loops: CDR1 MNHNS, CDR2 SASEGT. With 3 bases clipped from V and 3 bases from J, the junction kept 6 bases outside the gene matches. CDR3 DNA: TGTGCCAGCAGTGACCGGGACAGGGCCTACAATCAGCCCCAGCATTTT. This encodes CASSDRDRAYNQPQHF.

This clonotype showed up many times. The chain has TRBV20-1 and TRBJ1-6; a possible D gene is TRBD1 (6 bases). Germline V gene lookup returns CDR1 DFQATT and CDR2 SNEGSKA (reference sequence). V was shortened by 3 bases and J by 5 bases, with 14 bases between the two germline ends. This CDR3 has 15 residues. The CDR3 loop is CSARQGIGDNSPLHF. Written as DNA, the CDR3 is TGCAGTGCTAGGCAGGGGATAGGGGATAATTCACCCCTCCACTTT.

In its sample, this clonotype was seen many times. The chain has TRBV7-2 and TRBJ2-3; D unclear. Deletions cut 4 bases from V and 3 bases from J, with 14 bases between. The CDR3 is 15 amino acids. Germline-derived CDR1 and CDR2 are SGHTA and FQGNSA. Here the CDR3 reads CASSSRRVQTDTQYF. CDR3 DNA: TGTGCCAGCAGCTCTCGTCGGGTCCAAACAGATACGCAGTATTTT.

This clonotype was picked up a small number of times. The chain recombines TRBV29-1 with TRBJ1-2; TRBD1 is a possible D gene (5 bases). V lost 7 bases and J 4 bases, leaving 28 bases between the germline ends. From germline, CDR1 is SQVTM and CDR2 ANQGSEA. This CDR3 spans 17 amino acids. CDR3 sequence: CSARHTTPGPSFYGYTF. The CDR3 coding sequence is TGCAGCGCCCGACATACCACACCGGGACCTTCCTTCTATGGCTACACCTTC.

The gene calls are TRBV28 and TRBJ2-7; no definite D call. V was clipped by 2 bases and J by 0 bases, with 8 bases between them. CDR1 MDHEN and CDR2 SYDVKM come from the germline V gene. This CDR3 is built from 14 residues. For the CDR3, the DNA is TGTGCCAGCAGTTTACCCCGACACTCCTACGAGCAGTACTTC. Its protein is CASSLPRHSYEQYF.

There are a few counts of this clonotype. This chain joins TRBV7-9 and TRBJ2-7, with TRBD2 as a possible D gene (6 bases). The CDR3 sequence is 13 residues long. Germline-derived CDR1 and CDR2 are SEHNR and FQNEAQ (reference sequence). Trimming shortened V by 11 bases and J by 0 bases, and 14 bases separated the two germline ends. The CDR3 sequence: CAGRDGSSYEQYF. CDR3 sequence (DNA): TGTGCCGGGCGGGACGGGAGCTCCTACGAGCAGTACTTC.

This clonotype has only a few counts. The V call is TRBV2, the J call TRBJ2-5; no clear D. The CDR3 length is 13 residues. Germline assignment: CDR1 SNHLY and CDR2 FYNNEI. V gave up 3 bases and J gave up 5 bases, with 10 bases separating them. The CDR3 is CASSDPVEETQYF. CDR3 nucleotide sequence: TGTGCCAGCAGTGACCCGGTGGAGGAGACCCAGTACTTC.

This clonotype appeared a few times. This rearrangement joins TRBV6-5 to TRBJ2-5; 7 positions match TRBD2. The germline CDR1 and CDR2 sequences are MNHEY and SVGAGI. J lost 1 base, V lost 1 base, and 6 bases had no gene match. The CDR3 has 16 amino acids. The CDR3 loop reads CASSYFWTGGQETQYF. CDR3 nucleotide sequence: TGTGCCAGCAGTTACTTCTGGACGGGAGGCCAAGAGACCCAGTACTTC.

In this sample, this clonotype turned up a few times. V usage is TRBV27 and J usage is TRBJ1-1; maybe TRBD1 (5 bases). Germline-derived CDR1 and CDR2 are MNHEY and SMNVEV (reference sequence). The CDR3 loop spans 12 amino acids. V lost 8 bases and J 3 bases, leaving 10 bases between the germline ends. Here the CDR3 reads CASSARDTEAFF. CDR3 nucleotides: TGTGCCAGCTCGGCCAGGGACACTGAAGCTTTCTTT.

This clonotype has at least ten counts. J is TRBJ2-5 and V is TRBV28; the match to TRBD1 covers 9 bases. This CDR3 spans 16 amino acids. The germline CDR1 and CDR2 sequences are MDHEN and SYDVKM. The V and J ends lost 5 bases and 3 bases, in that order; junction bases with no gene match: 10. Written as DNA, the CDR3 is TGTGCCAGCAGTATTTCCCGGACAGGGGTAGAAGAGACCCAGTACTTC. Its translation is CASSISRTGVEETQYF.

This clonotype was detected ten times or more. The rearrangement uses TRBV10-2 and TRBJ1-5; D gene ambiguous. This CDR3 comprises 16 residues. Per the germline V gene, CDR1 is WSHSY and CDR2 is SAAADI. Trimming shortened V by 6 bases and J by 2 bases, and 17 bases separated the two germline ends. The CDR3 nucleotides are TGCGCCAGCAGCCATACGGCCTTTGGGGGCAATCAGCCCCAGCATTTT. Translated, it gives CASSHTAFGGNQPQHF.